This T cell receptor (beta chain) was captured by sequencing in a study of blood T cell repertoires in COVID-19. Authors' analysis steps: Reference gene primer amplification gave estimated nucleated cell counts. Some clones are missing from TCRdb's copy, which holds only in-frame ones; the method was immunoSEQ multiplex PCR. That table gives V, J and clone size, and the DNA gave D and trimming. The sample shows over 70,000 clones, around 88% of them seen only once. Trimming took 3 bases from V and 0 from J, leaving 6 bases between them. Germline CDR1 SGHTA, CDR2 FQGTGA. This CDR3 has 15 amino acids. The sequence was obtained from a human donor in a cohort sampled during active COVID-19. Sequenced material: peripheral blood. The chain has TRBV7-3 and TRBJ2-6; weak D call: TRBD2 (6 bases). CDR3 sequence (DNA): TGTGCCAGCAGCTTCGGGGGCTCTGGGGCCAACGTCCTGACTTTC. Residues: CASSFGGSGANVLTF.